The 29 T cell receptor beta chains in this list originate from one sample, sequenced in a study of identical twins' blood T cells. TCRdb re-analysed the 5' RACE reads in MiXCR, keeping a single row per CDR3 protein. Here the sample spans 350,000 to 400,000 distinct CDR3 sequences, about 28% being singletons. What was sequenced was PBMCs. These receptors were collected from a woman aged 18-55 years in good health.

This clonotype has just a few counts. The genes are TRBV29-1 and TRBJ1-2; D call uncertain. CDR1 is SQVTM, CDR2 ANQGSEA, per germline. V was trimmed by 4 bases and J by 4 bases, leaving 7 bases between them. The CDR3 has 11 residues. The CDR3 protein is CSVVSVYGYTF. For the CDR3, the DNA is TGCAGCGTTGTTTCGGTCTATGGCTACACCTTC.

This clonotype was detected only a few times. The V gene is TRBV7-9, the J gene TRBJ1-5; 10 bases are a match to TRBD1. CDR1 and CDR2 (germline): SEHNR, FQNEAQ (reference sequence). The CDR3 runs to 15 residues. The J segment lost 6 bases and the V segment lost 5 bases, leaving 7 bases of the junction unmatched. CDR3: CASSNPGTGVQPQHF. The CDR3 region has the DNA TGTGCCAGCAGCAATCCCGGGACAGGGGTTCAGCCCCAGCATTTT.

As regards this clonotype: This clone may be a read error of a much larger clone one base away. The chain combines TRBV20-1 with TRBJ2-5, with a possible D match to TRBD1 (5 bases). CDR1 is DFQATT and CDR2 is SNEGSKA in the germline V gene (reference sequence). Trimming shortened V by 3 bases and J by 5 bases, and 19 bases separated the two germline ends. This CDR3 comprises 15 residues. CDR3 DNA sequence: TGCAGTGCTAGCCGTGCGGTGGCAGGGCGGGAGACCCAGTACTTC. Translating it yields CSASRAVAGRETQYF.

The rearrangement joins TRBV20-1 to TRBJ1-2, with D perhaps TRBD1 (6 bases). V lost 6 bases and J 8 bases, leaving 16 bases between the germline ends. Germline assignment: CDR1 DFQATT and CDR2 SNEGSKA (reference sequence). CDR3 length: 12 residues. Written as DNA, the CDR3 is TGCAGTGCGAAACACAGGGTTGGGGGCTACACCTTC. Its protein product is CSAKHRVGGYTF.

This clonotype turned up a few times. The V call is TRBV5-6, the J call TRBJ1-1; D is unclear. Trimming cost V 4 bases and J 5 bases, with 15 bases left between them. There are 14 residues in the CDR3. Germline values: CDR1 SGHDT, CDR2 YYEEEE. CDR3 in amino acids: CASSQKRRQTEAFF. The CDR3, as DNA: TGTGCCAGCAGCCAAAAGAGACGGCAAACTGAAGCTTTCTTT.

J is TRBJ1-3 and V is TRBV13, with a possible D match to TRBD1 (6 bases). Trimming removed 2 bases at V and 4 bases at J, with 15 bases between. Germline V CDR1 and CDR2: PRHDT, FYEKMQ (reference sequence). The length of the CDR3 is 16 residues. The CDR3 DNA sequence: TGTGCCAGCAGCTTACAACCGGGACACGTCGGAAACACCATATATTTT. Translating gives CASSLQPGHVGNTIYF.

The J gene is TRBJ2-2, the V gene TRBV29-1; either TRBD1 or TRBD2 may supply D (5 bases each). The CDR3 loop spans 13 amino acids. Germline CDR1 is SQVTM and CDR2 is ANQGSEA. V was shortened by 4 bases and J by 6 bases, with 12 bases between the two germline ends. The CDR3 coding sequence is TGCAGCGTTGGGGGGAAGTTTGCCGGGGAGCTGTTTTTT. Its translation is CSVGGKFAGELFF.

The table lists this clonotype with a few counts. The gene calls are TRBV10-1 and TRBJ1-2; D uncertain. The CDR3 runs to 13 residues. Trimming removed 5 bases from V and 1 base from J, with 8 bases in between. Germline values: CDR1 WNHNN, CDR2 SYGVQD (reference sequence). CDR3: CASSSVLNYGYTF. The DNA of the CDR3 is TGCGCCAGCAGTTCGGTCCTTAACTATGGCTACACCTTC.

This clonotype was picked up a small number of times. The chain combines TRBV18 with TRBJ1-2; the match to TRBD1 covers 8 bases. Germline assignment: CDR1 KGHSH and CDR2 LQKENI. The ends lost 0 bases at V and 4 bases at J; junction bases unmatched: 7. CDR3 size: 16 residues. CDR3 DNA sequence: TGTGCCAGCTCACCACCTGTTCTCGGGACAGGCTATGGCTACACCTTC. Translation gives CASSPPVLGTGYGYTF. Together with reference TRBV18 and TRBJ1-2, the CDR3 gives the full variable domain: NAGVMQNPRHLVRRRGQEARLRCSPMKGHSHVYWYRQLPEEGLKFMVYLQKENIIDESGMPKERFSAEFPKEGPSILRIQQVVRGDSAAYFCASSPPVLGTGYGYTFGSGTRLTVV.

This clonotype turned up a few times. This chain uses TRBV20-1 with TRBJ2-3, with 10 bases aligning to TRBD2. The germline V gene has CDR1 DFQATT and CDR2 SNEGSKA (reference sequence). Germline trimming cut 5 bases from V and 6 bases from J; bases unmatched to any gene: 8. The CDR3 length is 14 residues. DNA for the CDR3: TGCAGTGCTTCTCTAGCGGGAGTATTGGATACGCAGTATTTT. Protein product: CSASLAGVLDTQYF.

The rearrangement links TRBV2 to TRBJ2-2, with 12 bases matching TRBD2. CDR1 is SNHLY and CDR2 is FYNNEI in the germline V gene. The CDR3 consists of 17 residues. V shed 3 bases, J shed 0 bases, and the junction held 2 bases outside the gene matches. The CDR3 loop is CASSEPSGGANTGELFF. The CDR3 coding sequence is TGTGCCAGCAGTGAGCCTAGCGGGGGGGCGAACACCGGGGAGCTGTTTTTT.

The CDR3: CASSYRDTQETQYF. DNA of the CDR3: TGTGCCAGCAGTTATAGAGATACCCAAGAGACCCAGTACTTC. The genes are TRBV6-2 or TRBV6-3 and TRBJ2-5; unclear D gene. Trimming left V 3 bases short and J 1 base short, with 9 bases between. CDR1 is MNHEY and CDR2 is SVGEGT in the germline V gene. This CDR3 is built from 14 residues.

This clonotype has more than one count but fewer than ten. This CDR3 is CSVRAVSPYGYTF. The CDR3 DNA reads as TGCAGCGTTCGGGCAGTTTCTCCCTATGGCTACACCTTC. The rearrangement uses TRBV29-1 and TRBJ1-2; D call uncertain. The ends were cut back, 5 bases at V and 4 bases at J, with 14 bases in the middle. Germline CDR1 and CDR2: SQVTM and ANQGSEA. This CDR3 has 13 residues.

The J gene is TRBJ1-1, the V gene TRBV9; 8 bases are a match to TRBD1. Germline V gives CDR1 SGDLS, CDR2 YYNGEE. The V gene end was trimmed by 4 bases and the J gene end by 1 base; junction bases not matched to a gene: 6. The CDR3 sequence is 15 residues long. The CDR3 coding sequence is TGTGCCAGCAGCCTAAGGACAGGGAAGAACACTGAAGCTTTCTTT. Translated, it gives CASSLRTGKNTEAFF.

Comment on this clonotype: This could be a read error, since a much larger clone is one nucleotide away. The V gene is TRBV6-6, the J gene TRBJ1-4; 7 positions match TRBD1. V trimming: 6 bases; J trimming: 10 bases; junction bases outside the gene matches: 14. The CDR3 has 15 amino acids. Germline V gives CDR1 MNHNY, CDR2 SVGAGI (reference sequence). The chain's CDR3 is CASRPDRVKGGKLFF. CDR3 nucleotides: TGTGCCAGCAGACCCGACAGGGTTAAAGGTGGAAAACTGTTTTTT.

The rearrangement joins TRBV7-3 to TRBJ2-2; 10 bases agree with TRBD2. Looked up from germline, CDR1 is SGHTA and CDR2 is FQGTGA. V lost 5 bases, J lost 5 bases, and 8 bases stayed unmatched. The CDR3 sequence is 16 residues long. Here the CDR3 reads CASSRTSGDVTGELFF. Here the CDR3 DNA reads TGTGCCAGCAGCCGTACTAGCGGGGATGTGACCGGGGAGCTGTTTTTT.

The rearrangement links TRBV9 to TRBJ2-5, with D possibly TRBD2 on 6 matching bases. V was pared by 3 bases and J by 1 base, with 10 bases between. CDR1 and CDR2 (germline): SGDLS, YYNGEE. There are 14 residues in the CDR3. CDR3 coding DNA: TGTGCCAGCAGCGACCAGGGACTCCAAGAGACCCAGTACTTC. Protein sequence: CASSDQGLQETQYF.

The chain links TRBV7-9 to TRBJ2-1; no definite D call. CDR1 and CDR2 from the germline V gene are SEHNR and FQNEAQ (reference sequence). V shed 2 bases and J shed 12 bases, with 11 bases lying between them. The CDR3 totals 12 residues. CDR3 protein: CASSLLVGRQFF. The CDR3 DNA sequence: TGTGCCAGCAGCTTATTAGTGGGTCGGCAGTTCTTC.

This chain joins TRBV9 and TRBJ2-1; 9 bases fit TRBD2. V gave up 4 bases and J gave up 2 bases; unmatched junction bases: 7. This CDR3 has 16 amino acids. The germline CDR1 and CDR2 sequences are SGDLS and YYNGEE. Here the CDR3 reads CASSLHPSGTYNEQFF. The CDR3 DNA reads TGTGCCAGCAGCTTACACCCTAGCGGGACCTACAATGAGCAGTTCTTC.

The gene calls are TRBV20-1 and TRBJ2-3; 10 bases agree with TRBD2. V lost 6 bases to trimming and J lost 3 bases; unmatched junction nucleotides: 9. This CDR3 spans 15 amino acids. Looked up from germline, CDR1 is DFQATT and CDR2 is SNEGSKA (reference sequence). This CDR3 is CSAPTSGASTDTQYF. CDR3 nucleotides: TGCAGTGCCCCCACTAGCGGGGCATCTACAGATACGCAGTATTTT.

The chain has TRBV27 and TRBJ1-4; a weak D match, TRBD1 (5 bases). Germline loops: CDR1 MNHEY, CDR2 SMNVEV (reference sequence). Trimming left V 5 bases short and J 8 bases short, with 18 bases between. This CDR3 has 15 amino acids. The CDR3 DNA reads TGTGCCAGCAGTCAGCCCCAGGGAGGAAAGGAAAAACTGTTTTTT. Protein sequence: CASSQPQGGKEKLFF.

The rearrangement joins TRBV29-1 to TRBJ2-1, with TRBD1 matching over 11 bases. J gave up 9 bases and V 4 bases, and 8 bases lay outside the gene matches. The CDR3 is 14 residues long. CDR1 SQVTM and CDR2 ANQGSEA come from the germline V gene. The CDR3 sequence: CSVVPGQGVLEQFF. The CDR3 nucleotides are TGCAGCGTTGTGCCGGGACAGGGGGTTCTTGAGCAGTTCTTC.

The chain links TRBV10-3 to TRBJ2-2; 10 bases match TRBD2. Germline CDR1 is ENHRY and CDR2 is SYGVKD. The CDR3 has 20 amino acids. V trimming: 0 bases; J trimming: 1 base; junction bases outside the gene matches: 11. CDR3 residues: CAISESVRGTSVRNTGELFF. The CDR3 nucleotides read TGTGCCATCAGTGAGTCGGTCCGAGGGACTAGCGTGAGGAACACCGGGGAGCTGTTTTTT.

The V and J genes are TRBV20-1 and TRBJ2-5; the D gene is possibly TRBD2 (6 bases). The CDR3 totals 12 residues. CDR1 is DFQATT and CDR2 is SNEGSKA in the germline V gene (reference sequence). V lost 6 bases, J lost 5 bases, and 13 bases lay in between. The CDR3 DNA follows: TGCAGTGCCCAGCCTAGCGCCGAGACCCAGTACTTC. Translation: CSAQPSAETQYF.

This clonotype was found a few times. At one end, the junction sequence differs from germline, possibly due to a read error. CDR3 DNA sequence: TGTGCCATCAGTGGGGGGGACCTCTATGGCCACACCTTC. Its translation: CAISGGDLYGHTF. The V and J genes are TRBV10-3 and TRBJ1-2; D may be TRBD1 (5 bases). The germline V gene has CDR1 ENHRY and CDR2 SYGVKD. There are 13 residues in the CDR3.

This clonotype was observed a handful of times. The chain uses TRBV7-8 and TRBJ2-7; D gene ambiguous. Trimming pared 5 bases from V and 4 bases from J, leaving 12 bases between. The CDR3 extends over 13 amino acids. Germline loops: CDR1 SGHVS, CDR2 FQNEAQ. Here the CDR3 DNA reads TGTGCCAGCAGCGGAAGGGAAGAATACGAGCAGTACTTC. This gives the protein CASSGREEYEQYF.

The sample holds a few counts of this clonotype. The V call is TRBV3-1, the J call TRBJ2-1; 9 bases match TRBD1. With V trimmed by 2 bases and J by 6 bases, 5 bases remained unmatched. Germline V gene data show CDR1 as LGHDT and CDR2 as YNNKEL (reference sequence). This CDR3 region has 15 residues. The CDR3 sequence is CASSQWDRAVNEQFF. The CDR3 DNA follows: TGTGCCAGCAGCCAATGGGACAGGGCGGTCAATGAGCAGTTCTTC.

This clonotype was recorded a few times. The rearrangement uses TRBV10-3 and TRBJ1-2, with TRBD1 matching over 8 bases. The CDR3 totals 17 residues. Germline assignment: CDR1 ENHRY and CDR2 SYGVKD. V shed 3 bases and J 5 bases; nucleotides not matched to a gene: 14. CDR3 DNA: TGTGCCATCAGTGACCGGACAGGGCCCCGGTTTGGATATGGCTACACCTTC. Protein: CAISDRTGPRFGYGYTF.

Of note for this clonotype: One base away lies a much larger clone, so this may be a sequencing read error. This sequence joins TRBV19 and TRBJ2-1; TRBD1 matches 8 bases. CDR3 length: 14 residues. The V gene's germline CDR1 is LNHDA and CDR2 SQIVND (reference sequence). The chain's CDR3 is CASREGQGKNGQFF. DNA for the CDR3: TGTGCCAGTAGGGAAGGACAGGGCAAGAATGGGCAGTTCTTC.